What follows is one T cell receptor beta chain and its context. In the original processing: The authors estimated nucleated cell counts from reference gene primer amplification. TCRdb keeps only in-frame clones here, not all; method: immunoSEQ multiplex PCR. That table supplies the V and J calls and clone size; D and trimming were determined from the DNA. The sample consists of 100,000 to 150,000 clones, approximately 81% of them appearing once. The data were taken from a study of blood T cell repertoires in COVID-19. As for the study in general: Samples taken during acute and convalescent COVID-19 were collected in the United States, Italy and Spain. PBMCs, B-cell-depleted T cells, or T cells provided the cDNA or gDNA that made up the material.

The specimen was peripheral blood. The TCR originated in a man aged 55 to 70 with acute or convalescent COVID-19.

For the CDR3, the DNA is TGCGCCAGCAGCTTGGAACGGAGCTACGAGCAGTACTTC. Protein sequence: CASSLERSYEQYF. The chain links TRBV5-1 to TRBJ2-7; D is undetermined. V was trimmed by 0 bases and J by 3 bases, leaving 7 bases between them. This CDR3 spans 13 amino acids. Germline CDR1 reads SGHRS; CDR2 reads YFSETQ.